This entry lists 13 T cell receptor beta chains sequenced from one sample in a study of blood T cell repertoires in COVID-19. Repertoires were generated with immunoSEQ multiplex PCR, while TCRdb's copy carries only in-frame clones and drops some. The table shows approximately 200,000 clones, with around 89% occurring only once. The material sequenced was PBMCs or T cells enriched from blood (not recorded which). These TCRs come from a woman younger than 35 in a cohort exposed to, infected with or recovered from COVID-19 (not recorded which).

The V call is TRBV19, the J call TRBJ2-1; 12 bases are a match to TRBD2. Per germline, CDR1 LNHDA and CDR2 SQIVND (reference sequence). The CDR3 is made up of 17 amino acids. The V and J ends lost 5 bases and 10 bases, in that order; junction bases with no gene match: 15. CDR3 nucleotides: TGTGCCAGTAGTCCGGATTCCCCCTCTAGCGGGAGGGGCGAGCAGTTCTTC. It codes for CASSPDSPSSGRGEQFF.

The J gene is TRBJ1-5, the V gene TRBV30; D gene ambiguous. Trimming cost V 8 bases and J 1 base, with 12 bases left between them. The CDR3 loop spans 13 amino acids. Germline V gene data show CDR1 as GTSNPN and CDR2 as SVGIG (reference sequence). CDR3 sequence reads: CAGSGGSNQPQHF. CDR3 DNA: TGTGCCGGGTCGGGAGGGAGCAATCAGCCCCAGCATTTT. Supplemented by reference TRBV30 and TRBJ1-5, the full variable domain reads SQTIHQWPATLVQPVGSPLSLECTVEGTSNPNLYWYRQAAGRGLQLLFYSVGIGQISSEVPQNLSASRPQDRQFILSSKKLLLSDSGFYLCAGSGGSNQPQHFGDGTRLSIL.

V usage is TRBV7-8 and J usage is TRBJ2-3; 11 bases align to TRBD2. The CDR3 totals 17 residues. Per germline, CDR1 SGHVS and CDR2 FQNEAQ. Trimming cost V 5 bases and J 4 bases; bases outside gene matches: 11. CDR3 bases: TGTGCCAGCAGCCCACGCGTTAGCGGGAGGGAGTCAGATACGCAGTATTTT. Translated: CASSPRVSGRESDTQYF.

This clone has only a few counts. The V call is TRBV7-9, the J call TRBJ2-1; 9 bases map to TRBD2. The germline CDR1 and CDR2 sequences are SEHNR and FQNEAQ (reference sequence). With V trimmed by 4 bases and J by 6 bases, 7 bases remained unmatched. The CDR3 runs to 15 residues. CDR3 nucleotides: TGTGCCAGCAGCTCACCGGGACTAGCTCCCAATGAGCAGTTCTTC. This gives the protein CASSSPGLAPNEQFF.

The rearrangement joins TRBV25-1 to TRBJ1-2, with D perhaps matching TRBD1 (6 bases). CDR3 length: 16 residues. Germline CDR1 MGHDK, CDR2 SYGVNS. V was trimmed by 0 bases and J by 2 bases, leaving 13 bases between them. CDR3 in amino acids: CASSEYTGPENYGYTF. CDR3 coding DNA: TGTGCCAGCAGTGAATATACAGGGCCTGAAAACTATGGCTACACCTTC.

This clone appeared a single time. As DNA, the CDR3 is TGTGCCAGCAGCTGGACTAGCGGGGGAGCGGAGACCCAGTACTTC. The encoded protein is CASSWTSGGAETQYF. V usage is TRBV7-2 and J usage is TRBJ2-5, with TRBD2 matching over 13 bases. The CDR3 totals 15 residues. Germline V gene lookup returns CDR1 SGHTA and CDR2 FQGNSA. The V segment lost 4 bases and the J segment 5 bases; nucleotides outside the gene matches: 4.

The rearrangement uses TRBV7-6 and TRBJ2-1; D may be TRBD2 (6 bases). V was shortened by 6 bases and J by 6 bases, with 21 bases between the two germline ends. CDR1 and CDR2 (germline): SGHVS, FNYEAQ. This CDR3 spans 16 amino acids. CDR3 sequence reads: CASRSIAGPMTNEQFF. Here the CDR3 DNA reads TGTGCCAGCAGATCTATCGCGGGGCCCATGACCAATGAGCAGTTCTTC.

The chain has TRBV28 and TRBJ1-1, with no clear D. The CDR3 is made up of 11 amino acids. The germline V gene encodes CDR1 MDHEN and CDR2 SYDVKM. With 10 bases removed from V and 4 bases from J, the gap between germline ends came to 10 bases. The CDR3 DNA sequence: TGTGCCACCGGGGAGGCCACTGAAGCTTTCTTT. The encoded protein is CATGEATEAFF.

V is TRBV30 and J is TRBJ2-7; D possibly corresponds to TRBD2 (5 bases). The V end was cut by 4 bases, the J end by 8 bases, with 15 bases between. The CDR3 length is 12 residues. Germline CDR1 and CDR2: GTSNPN and SVGIG (reference sequence). The CDR3 loop is CAWTTSLQQQYF. Here the CDR3 DNA reads TGTGCCTGGACTACTAGTCTGCAGCAGCAGTACTTC.

This clone has just one count. The genes are TRBV27 and TRBJ1-1; D unclear. The CDR3 runs to 14 residues. The V end was cut by 5 bases, the J end by 1 base, with 11 bases between. Germline V gene data show CDR1 as MNHEY and CDR2 as SMNVEV (reference sequence). In DNA form, the CDR3 reads TGTGCCAGCAGTCCGGCCCGGGAGAACACTGAAGCTTTCTTT. It specifies CASSPARENTEAFF.

The J gene is TRBJ1-1, the V gene TRBV9, with D unresolved. CDR1 is SGDLS and CDR2 is YYNGEE in the germline V gene. This CDR3 comprises 13 residues. V lost 7 bases to trimming and J lost 1 base, with 11 bases between them. The CDR3 loop reads CASSSAGNTEAFF. CDR3 coding DNA: TGTGCCAGCTCGAGTGCGGGGAACACTGAAGCTTTCTTT.

The genes are TRBV4-2 and TRBJ2-7, with D perhaps matching TRBD2 (6 bases). V gave up 4 bases and J gave up 7 bases, with 11 bases separating them. Looked up from germline, CDR1 is LGHNA and CDR2 is YNFKEQ. The CDR3 has 12 amino acids. This CDR3 is CASSPRGREQYF. DNA for the CDR3: TGTGCCAGCAGCCCACGAGGGAGGGAGCAGTACTTC.

The chain combines TRBV5-1 with TRBJ2-7; no firm D call. Germline-derived CDR1 and CDR2 are SGHRS and YFSETQ. This CDR3 is built from 12 residues. Trimming removed 1 base from V and 5 bases from J, with 7 bases in between. The CDR3 is CASSLMGDEQYF. The CDR3 coding sequence is TGCGCCAGCAGCTTGATGGGCGACGAGCAGTACTTC. Using reference TRBV5-1 and TRBJ2-7 for the parts outside the CDR3, the full variable domain is KAGVTQTPRYLIKTRGQQVTLSCSPISGHRSVSWYQQTPGQGLQFLFEYFSETQRNKGNFPGRFSGRQFSNSRSEMNVSTLELGDSALYLCASSLMGDEQYFGPGTRLTVT.